This T cell receptor (beta chain) was found in a study of CD8 T cells in Susac syndrome. CDR1 DFQATT and CDR2 SNEGSKA come from the germline V gene (reference sequence). Between the trimmed V and J ends, which lost 1 base and 3 bases, there was a span of 18 bases. This CDR3 is built from 16 residues. RNA was extracted with the RNeasy kit, and a quantity of roughly 0.45 to 1 ug was reverse transcribed using random hexamers. Each CDR3 protein is one row after TCRdb ran MiXCR on the immunoSEQ multiplex PCR reads. The data show under 200,000 distinct CDR3 sequences, about 95% seen once. The TCR was taken from a human donor with multiple sclerosis. The sequenced sample was CD8+ T cells from PBMCs. This chain links TRBV20-1 with TRBJ1-1, with D possibly TRBD1 on 6 matching bases. The CDR3 coding sequence is TGCAGTGCTAGAGGCGGGGGCGATCTCGTAGACACTGAAGCTTTCTTT. Protein sequence: CSARGGGDLVDTEAFF.